The clone carrying this T cell receptor beta chain was recorded many times. Per germline, CDR1 LGHDT and CDR2 YNNKEL (reference sequence). This CDR3 is built from 14 residues. With V trimmed by 1 base and J by 1 base, 0 bases remained unmatched. This entry belongs to a study of blood T cell repertoires in COVID-19. Source study methods: Amplification with reference gene primers provided the estimates of nucleated cell counts. Method: immunoSEQ multiplex PCR; TCRdb's copy keeps in-frame clones and lacks some. That table furnishes V, J and clone size, whereas the DNA furnished D and trimming. The table has roughly 96,000 clones, around 81% seen once.

The receptor was isolated from a man between 60 and 75 years old with acute or convalescent COVID-19. The sample consisted of peripheral blood. The rearrangement links TRBV3-1 (or the pseudogene TRBV3-2) to TRBJ1-1; 7 nucleotides match TRBD1. The CDR3 spells CASSQGQGNTEAFF. In nucleotides, the CDR3 is TGTGCCAGCAGCCAAGGACAGGGGAACACTGAAGCTTTCTTT.